Listed below are T cell receptor beta chains from one sample, sequenced in a study of blood T cell repertoires in COVID-19. Here immunoSEQ multiplex PCR was the method, and the copy in TCRdb shows in-frame clones only, minus some. The data contain some 260,000 clones, over 75% of them singletons. The sample consisted of peripheral blood. The source is a woman aged 70-85 years with COVID-19, enrolled during active disease. Each CDR3 is given with its conserved first and last residue. D genes are given only for firm matches. The size entry is marked missing in some rows and otherwise reads once, few, many or a size class.

size	J	V	length	D	DNA	CDR3
-	TRBJ2-5	TRBV6-5	12	-	TGTGCCAGCAGTTTCAGGGGAGAGACCCAGTACTTC	CASSFRGETQYF
-	TRBJ1-2	TRBV6-5	14	-	TGTGCCAGCAGTTACCAAGAGGAGAGCTATGGCTACACCTTC	CASSYQEESYGYTF
-	TRBJ2-7	TRBV6-5	15	-	TGTGCCAGCATGGGCTCCGGCGGGTTTCCGTCCGAGCAGTACTTC	CASMGSGGFPSEQYF
-	TRBJ2-5	TRBV29-1	17	TRBD2	TGCAGCGTTGAATTAGCCGGGACTAGCGGGAGACGAGAGACCCAGTACTTC	CSVELAGTSGRRETQYF
-	TRBJ1-2	TRBV7-7	18	-	TGTGCTAGCAGCTTAGTTGGTCGGGGGGGGTTTACTAACTATGGCTACACCTTC	CASSLVGRGGFTNYGYTF
-	TRBJ2-1	TRBV19	12	-	TGTGCCAGTAGTGAGACAGGAACAGGACAGTTCTTC	CASSETGTGQFF
-	TRBJ2-3	TRBV6-5	16	TRBD2	TGTGCCAGCAGTTACGGACTAGAAAAAGACACAGATACGCAGTATTTT	CASSYGLEKDTDTQYF
-	TRBJ2-3	TRBV28	16	-	TGTGCCAGCAGAGGATATTTGGGAGCAATCACAGATACGCAGTATTTT	CASRGYLGAITDTQYF
-	TRBJ1-1	TRBV6-6	13	TRBD1	TGTGCCAGCAGTACGGACAGGGGAACTGAAGCTTTCTTT	CASSTDRGTEAFF
-	TRBJ2-6	TRBV7-3	16	-	TGTGCCAGCAGCGCCTTCAGCGCCTCTGGGGCCAACGTCCTGACTTTC	CASSAFSASGANVLTF
-	TRBJ2-2	TRBV10-3	16	TRBD1	TGTGCCATCAGTGGAGACAGGGGGAGGAACACCGGGGAGCTGTTTTTT	CAISGDRGRNTGELFF
few	TRBJ1-5	TRBV19	13	-	TGTGCCAGTACAGGCACTAGCAATCAGCCCCAGCATTTT	CASTGTSNQPQHF
-	TRBJ2-1	TRBV6-4	13	TRBD2	TGTGCCAGCAGTGACTCGGGAGGGAATGAGCAGTTCTTC	CASSDSGGNEQFF
-	TRBJ2-7	TRBV6-4	12	-	TGTGCCAACATACGGAGGGAATACGAGCAGTACTTC	CANIRREYEQYF
-	TRBJ1-2	TRBV6-1	17	TRBD1	TGTGCCAGCAGTGATCGGATTGGGGGACAGGGTAATGATGGCTACACCTTC	CASSDRIGGQGNDGYTF
-	TRBJ1-5	TRBV18	13	-	TGTGCCAGCTCACCAGCGGGTGGTGAGCCCCAGCATTTT	CASSPAGGEPQHF
-	TRBJ1-1	TRBV29-1	12	-	TGCAGCGGAATCCGTGGACAGCTTGAAGCTTTCTTT	CSGIRGQLEAFF
-	TRBJ2-1	TRBV10-3	15	TRBD2	TGTGCCATCAGTCTAGCGGGAGTCTCCTACAATGAGCAGTTCTTC	CAISLAGVSYNEQFF
-	TRBJ1-1	TRBV6-5	15	-	TGTGCCAGCAGTTACTCCATTCGGGGGGACACTGAAGCTTTCTTT	CASSYSIRGDTEAFF
-	TRBJ1-1	TRBV7-3	14	-	TGTGCCAGCAGCTTTGGACACCAGAACACTGAAGCTTTCTTT	CASSFGHQNTEAFF
-	TRBJ2-3	TRBV7-3	13	TRBD2	TGTGCCAGCAGGAGCGGGAGTGGGGATACGCAGTATTTT	CASRSGSGDTQYF
-	TRBJ2-1	TRBV18	14	TRBD1	TGTGCCAGCTCCCGGGGGACAGGGGGGAATGAGCAGTTCTTC	CASSRGTGGNEQFF
-	TRBJ1-5	TRBV29-1	14	TRBD1	TGCAGCGTTGGTGGCAGGGGGGGCAATCAGCCCCAGCATTTT	CSVGGRGGNQPQHF
-	TRBJ2-3	TRBV7-3	16	-	TGTGCCAGCAGCTTATGGATCGGGTCAACCACAGATACGCAGTATTTT	CASSLWIGSTTDTQYF
-	TRBJ1-6	TRBV11-2	15	-	TGTGCCAGCAGCCCCCGGGAGGGAAGGAATTCACCCCTCCACTTT	CASSPREGRNSPLHF
once	TRBJ1-1	TRBV11-2	17	-	TGTGCCAGCAGCCCGAACACGGTAGGGGTCATGAACACTGAAGCTTTCTTT	CASSPNTVGVMNTEAFF
-	TRBJ1-3	TRBV4-1	16	TRBD1	TGCGCCAGCAGCCGAGGACAGGGGGCGTCTGGAAACACCATATATTTT	CASSRGQGASGNTIYF
-	TRBJ2-1	TRBV7-9	16	-	TGTGCCAGCAGCCGAGGAGGGAGCCGGGCGTACAATGAGCAGTTCTTC	CASSRGGSRAYNEQFF
-	TRBJ2-7	TRBV28	14	TRBD1	TGTGCCAGCAACGCTCGGGACAGCTCCTACGAGCAGTACTTC	CASNARDSSYEQYF
-	TRBJ2-7	TRBV27	14	TRBD2	TGTGCCAGCTTACCCGCTAGCGGCTCCTACGAGCAGTACTTC	CASLPASGSYEQYF
-	TRBJ1-1	TRBV5-1	13	-	TGCGCCAGTAGGGACAACATGAACACTGAAGCTTTCTTT	CASRDNMNTEAFF
-	TRBJ2-7	TRBV7-9	16	TRBD1	TGTGCCAGCAGCGCCAATGGGGGACAGGGGACCGACGAGCAGTACTTC	CASSANGGQGTDEQYF
-	TRBJ1-2	TRBV28	12	-	TGTGCCACCGCTCTAGCTAACTATGGCTACACCTTC	CATALANYGYTF
once	TRBJ1-1	TRBV2	14	TRBD1	TGTGCCAGCAGGGAGGGACAGGTGAACACTGAAGCTTTCTTT	CASREGQVNTEAFF
-	TRBJ2-5	TRBV12-3/TRBV12-4	11	-	TGTGCCAGCAACTCGGGAGAGACCCAGTACTTC	CASNSGETQYF
-	TRBJ1-2	TRBV30	14	TRBD1	TGTGCCTGGAGTGTCCAGGGACAGCCCTATGGCTACACCTTC	CAWSVQGQPYGYTF
-	TRBJ1-1	TRBV5-4	15	-	TGTGCCAGCACCCGAAACGGGAAAATGAACACTGAAGCTTTCTTT	CASTRNGKMNTEAFF
-	TRBJ1-3	TRBV28	16	-	TGTGCCAGCAGTAGCGCCGGGGAAGGCTCTGGAAACACCATATATTTT	CASSSAGEGSGNTIYF
-	TRBJ2-7	TRBV4-1	17	TRBD2	TGCGCCAGCAGCCTCAGGACTAGCGGGCAAACTTCCTACGAGCAGTACTTC	CASSLRTSGQTSYEQYF
-	TRBJ2-3	TRBV12-5	15	-	TGTGCTAGTGGAAGACTAGGGAGCTCAAAAGATACGCAGTATTTT	CASGRLGSSKDTQYF
-	TRBJ2-7	TRBV5-1	12	-	TGCGCCAGCGGCGACAGTACCTACGAGCAGTACTTC	CASGDSTYEQYF
-	TRBJ1-6	TRBV3-1/TRBV3-2	17	TRBD1	TGTGCCAGCAGCCAAGATAAAGGGACAGGGTACAATTCACCCCTCCACTTT	CASSQDKGTGYNSPLHF
few	TRBJ1-2	TRBV11-2	14	-	TGTGCCAGCAGGGGAGGAAGTACTAGCTATGGCTACACCTTC	CASRGGSTSYGYTF
-	TRBJ1-5	TRBV15	15	-	TGTGCCACCAGCAGAGCCGACAGTTTCAATCAGCCCCAGCATTTT	CATSRADSFNQPQHF
-	TRBJ1-2	TRBV7-9	15	-	TGTGCCAGCAGCCCCGCGGTTGCCAGGGATTATGGCTACACCTTC	CASSPAVARDYGYTF
-	TRBJ1-6	TRBV18	15	-	TGTGCCAGCTCTTCCCGGGGGGCTCGGGATTCACCCCTCCACTTT	CASSSRGARDSPLHF
-	TRBJ1-1	TRBV19	14	-	TGTGCCAGTAGTGTGGACAGACGGAGCACTGAAGCTTTCTTT	CASSVDRRSTEAFF
-	TRBJ2-1	TRBV10-3	15	TRBD2	TGTGCCATCAGTGGACTAGCTCACTGGGGCAATGAGCAGTTCTTC	CAISGLAHWGNEQFF
-	TRBJ1-2	TRBV7-3	13	-	TGTGCCAGCAGCTTAACGGGGGCCTCTGGCTACACCTTC	CASSLTGASGYTF
-	TRBJ1-1	TRBV28	15	TRBD1	TGTGCCAGCAGTCCCTTGGGGACAGCGAACACTGAAGCTTTCTTT	CASSPLGTANTEAFF
-	TRBJ1-1	TRBV6-9	15	-	TGTGCCAGCAGTTGTCCGGGACACATGAACACTGAAGCTTTCTTT	CASSCPGHMNTEAFF
-	TRBJ2-6	TRBV18	16	TRBD1	TGTGCCAGCTCTCGCCAAACAGGGGTCGGGGCCAACGTCCTGACTTTC	CASSRQTGVGANVLTF
-	TRBJ2-6	TRBV5-1	17	TRBD1	TGCGCCAGCAGCTCCGACAGGGCGTTCTCTGGGGCCAACGTCCTGACTTTC	CASSSDRAFSGANVLTF
-	TRBJ1-3	TRBV28	15	TRBD1	TGTGCCAGCAGTTCTGCAGGGGGCGCTGGAAACACCATATATTTT	CASSSAGGAGNTIYF
once	TRBJ1-2	TRBV5-1	16	-	TGCGCCAGCAGCTTGTATAGAACAGGGTCCAACTATGGCTACACCTTC	CASSLYRTGSNYGYTF